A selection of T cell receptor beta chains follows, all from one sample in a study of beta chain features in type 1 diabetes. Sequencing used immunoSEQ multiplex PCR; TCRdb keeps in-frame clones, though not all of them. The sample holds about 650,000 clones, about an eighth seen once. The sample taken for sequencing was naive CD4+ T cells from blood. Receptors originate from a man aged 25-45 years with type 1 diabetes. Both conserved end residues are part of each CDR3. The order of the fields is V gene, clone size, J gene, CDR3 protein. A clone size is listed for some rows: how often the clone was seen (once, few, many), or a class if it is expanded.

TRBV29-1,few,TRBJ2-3,CSVEGQAGDTQYF
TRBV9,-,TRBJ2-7,CASSVDSSAYEQYF
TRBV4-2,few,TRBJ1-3,CASSLITGNTIYF
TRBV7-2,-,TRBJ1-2,CASSSPRQGRYGYTF
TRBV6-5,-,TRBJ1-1,CASSPTSGADTEAFF
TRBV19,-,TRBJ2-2,CASSIEGTGELFF
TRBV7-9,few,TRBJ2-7,CASSLGMGGHEQYF
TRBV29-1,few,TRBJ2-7,CSVEERAGGASYEQYF
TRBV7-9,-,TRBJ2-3,CASSLRGSTDTQYF
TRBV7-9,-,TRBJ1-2,CASSLLGDLEGYTF
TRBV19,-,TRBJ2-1,CASKSGRDNNEQFF
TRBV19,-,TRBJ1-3,CASSIGRSRSSGNTIYF
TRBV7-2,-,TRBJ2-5,CASSPQTGYQETQYF
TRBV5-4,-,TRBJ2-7,CASTMGPDSEQYF
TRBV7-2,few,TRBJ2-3,CASSLGFSGLGTDTQYF
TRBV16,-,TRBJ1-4,CASSETGQNEKLFF
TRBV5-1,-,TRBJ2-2,CASSFTQAVDTGELFF
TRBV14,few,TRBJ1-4,CASSRAIPGPLNEKLFF
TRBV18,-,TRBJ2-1,CASSSDGGAGLFQFF
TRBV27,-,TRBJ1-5,CASSLGVGGGQPQHF
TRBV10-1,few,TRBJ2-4,CASSESRQNIQYF
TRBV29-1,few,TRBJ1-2,CSVVFRGQGHYGYTF
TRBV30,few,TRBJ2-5,CAWSYGPGMETQYF
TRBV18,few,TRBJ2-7,CASSPPASGSYEQYF
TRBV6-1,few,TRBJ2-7,CASSEELRQTKYF
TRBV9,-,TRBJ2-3,CASSLDGVRTDTQYF
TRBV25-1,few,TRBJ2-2,CASSDDSRGTGELFF
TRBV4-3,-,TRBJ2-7,CASSQVAGDHEQYF
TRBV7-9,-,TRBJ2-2,CASSSRQNTGELFF
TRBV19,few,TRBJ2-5,CASSPPGTARVTQYF
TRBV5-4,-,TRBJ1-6,CASSPRDRFGNSPLHF
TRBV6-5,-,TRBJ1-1,CASSASGQLNTEAFF
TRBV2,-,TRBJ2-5,CASSDPDLETQYF
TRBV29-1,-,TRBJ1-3,CSVDSGGLRGNTIYF
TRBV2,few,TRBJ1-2,CASTQRTYGYTF
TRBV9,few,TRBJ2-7,CASSPGTGYEQYF
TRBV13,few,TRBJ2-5,CASSLTYGSQETQYF
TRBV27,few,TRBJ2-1,CASSPSVSGVDNEQFF
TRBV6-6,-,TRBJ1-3,CASSYRGSNSGNTIYF
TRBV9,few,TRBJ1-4,CASSGGDRGRLFF
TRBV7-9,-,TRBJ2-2,CASSLRAEGAGELFF
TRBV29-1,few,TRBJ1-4,CSGGQPNEKLFF
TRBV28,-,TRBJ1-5,CASSRGGAAPNQPQHF
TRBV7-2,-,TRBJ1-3,CASSLGLVTSGNTIYF
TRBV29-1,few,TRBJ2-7,CSVEEDPRSYEQYF
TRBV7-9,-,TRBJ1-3,CASRRDGSSGNTIYF
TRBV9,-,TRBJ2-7,CASSPLRGVGTYEQYF
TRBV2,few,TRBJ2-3,CASSELGLSGGTQYF
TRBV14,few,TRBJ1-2,CASSQSNAYGYTF
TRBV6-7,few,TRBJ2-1,CASSYAGYNEQFF
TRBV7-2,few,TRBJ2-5,CASSLAWRETQYF